One sample yielded the 10 T cell receptor beta chains listed below, sequenced in a study of ipilimumab plus nivolumab after autologous stem cell transplantation listed by TCRdb under 2021. Library generation was performed with the immunoSEQ multiplex PCR assay. TCRdb limited this immuneACCESS table to in-frame rearrangements with V and J called. A share of clones is missing; checked studies link under half to unresolved V genes, and the rest is unexplained. In all, the sample holds around 15,000 clones, and approximately 72% of those were seen once. Under 11% of the sample goes to the ten largest clones. This material consisted of PBMCs, taken in a trial of ipilimumab plus nivolumab as post-transplant consolidation. These receptors all stem from a male donor with primary mediastinal lymphoma.

The DNA of the CDR3 is TGTGCCAGCAGCTCCCCCTTGAGTAGTGAAGCTTTCTTT. It translates to CASSSPLSSEAFF. The chain uses TRBV7-9 and TRBJ1-1, with no clear D. The germline V gene encodes CDR1 SEHNR and CDR2 FQNEAQ (reference sequence). Trimming shortened V by 4 bases and J by 7 bases, and 13 bases separated the two germline ends. CDR3 size: 13 residues. Full variable domain (remainder filled in from reference TRBV7-9 and TRBJ1-1): DTGVSQNPRHKITKRGQNVTFRCDPISEHNRLYWYRQTLGQGPEFLTYFQNEAQLEKSRLLSDRFSAERPKGSFSTLEIQRTEQGDSAMYLCASSSPLSSEAFFGQGTRLTVV.

Only a few counts were recorded for this clone. The CDR3 sequence is CASSTPGLATTQYF. Written as DNA, the CDR3 is TGTGCCAGTAGTACCCCGGGACTAGCGACGACCCAGTACTTC. The chain carries TRBV19 and TRBJ2-5; TRBD2 agrees at 10 bases. Germline assignment: CDR1 LNHDA and CDR2 SQIVND (reference sequence). This CDR3 has 14 residues. V was pared by 4 bases and J by 7 bases, with 6 bases of the junction left unmatched.

The chain recombines TRBV7-2 with TRBJ2-7; 7 bases agree with TRBD2. Trimming cost V 1 base and J 1 base; bases outside gene matches: 1. Germline-derived CDR1 and CDR2 are SGHTA and FQGNSA. This CDR3 region has 14 residues. The CDR3 DNA reads TGTGCCAGCAGCTTAGACGGGAGGTCCTACGAGCAGTACTTC. This sequence encodes CASSLDGRSYEQYF.

J is TRBJ2-2 and V is TRBV4-2, with 16 bases identical to TRBD2. The CDR3 has 20 amino acids. Germline CDR1 LGHNA, CDR2 YNFKEQ. V trimming: 0 bases; J trimming: 4 bases; junction bases outside the gene matches: 8. The CDR3 DNA sequence: TGTGCCAGCAGCCAAGATCTCGGGACTAGCGGGAGGGGAGGCACCGGGGAGCTGTTTTTT. Residues: CASSQDLGTSGRGGTGELFF.

The chain uses TRBV4-2 and TRBJ2-3, with D possibly matching TRBD2 (6 bases). Germline CDR1 LGHNA, CDR2 YNFKEQ. The CDR3 covers 15 residues. V lost 0 bases to trimming and J lost 2 bases, with 9 bases between them. CDR3 coding DNA: TGTGCCAGCAGCCAAGATCGGAGGGTCACAGATACGCAGTATTTT. Protein sequence: CASSQDRRVTDTQYF.

Written as DNA, the CDR3 is TGCGCCAGCAGCTTGGCCCCCTCTAGCGGGGTTTACGAGCAGTACTTC. It yields the protein CASSLAPSSGVYEQYF. The chain couples TRBV5-1 to TRBJ2-7; 9 bases match TRBD2. V lost 0 bases and J lost 4; bases outside the gene matches: 8. Germline CDR1 and CDR2: SGHRS and YFSETQ. The CDR3 loop spans 16 amino acids.

This chain connects TRBV29-1 to TRBJ2-6; 7 bases map to TRBD2. Germline assignment: CDR1 SQVTM and CDR2 ANQGSEA. The V and J ends lost 3 bases and 3 bases, in that order; junction bases with no gene match: 2. This CDR3 spans 14 amino acids. The CDR3: CSVEGGGGANVLTF. The CDR3 region has the DNA TGCAGCGTTGAGGGGGGGGGTGGGGCCAACGTCCTGACTTTC.

The chain employs TRBV6-5 and TRBJ1-2; 7 nucleotides match TRBD1. The CDR3 covers 14 residues. CDR1 and CDR2 from the germline V gene are MNHEY and SVGAGI. J lost 4 bases, V lost 8 bases, and 10 bases had no gene match. The CDR3 DNA follows: TGTGCCAGCCGCCCGTGGGACAGTTCCTATGGCTACACCTTC. This encodes CASRPWDSSYGYTF.

As regards this clone: This sample includes further DNA sequences coding for the same CDR3. V gene TRBV5-1 combines with J gene TRBJ2-3; 12 bases map to TRBD1. Trimming cost V 4 bases and J 3 bases; bases outside gene matches: 6. The CDR3 has 16 residues. Germline-derived CDR1 and CDR2 are SGHRS and YFSETQ. CDR3 nucleotides: TGCGCCAGCAGCGGCGGGACAGGGGGCCGGACAGATACGCAGTATTTT. It specifies CASSGGTGGRTDTQYF.

The V call is TRBV28, the J call TRBJ2-6; D possibly corresponds to TRBD2 (6 bases). The CDR3 has 17 residues. Germline CDR1 and CDR2: MDHEN and SYDVKM. V shed 6 bases and J shed 0 bases, with 15 bases lying between them. The CDR3 nucleotides are TGTGCCAGCAGCAGGAGGGGTCCCTCCTCTGGGGCCAACGTCCTGACTTTC. The encoded protein is CASSRRGPSSGANVLTF.